The 26 T cell receptor beta chains below all came from one sample that was sequenced in a study of T cell responses to AZD1222 COVID-19 vaccine. Some clones are missing from TCRdb's copy, which holds only in-frame ones; the method was immunoSEQ multiplex PCR. The table has roughly 260,000 clones, about 92% seen once; the top ten hold less than 0.65%. Sample: peripheral blood, taken on day 0 of AZD1222 vaccination. The receptors come from an adult in good health.

The gene calls are TRBV3-1 (or the pseudogene TRBV3-2) and TRBJ2-5, with 8 bases lining up with TRBD2. CDR3 length: 15 residues. V lost 4 bases, J lost 1 base, and 5 bases stayed unmatched. Germline V gene sequence: CDR1 LGHDT, CDR2 YNNKEL (reference sequence). The CDR3 sequence: CASSPLAGRQETQYF. The CDR3 region has the DNA TGTGCCAGCAGCCCCTTAGCGGGGCGCCAAGAGACCCAGTACTTC.

J is TRBJ2-1 and V is TRBV7-3; D remains ambiguous. V dropped 4 bases and J dropped 7 bases, with 11 bases sitting between them. Germline V gene sequence: CDR1 SGHTA, CDR2 FQGTGA. This CDR3 has 13 amino acids. The CDR3 DNA reads as TGTGCCAGCAGCTCCATACTACGGAATGAGCAGTTCTTC. Encoded protein: CASSSILRNEQFF.

The chain links TRBV9 to TRBJ2-3, with a weak D call TRBD1 (7 bases). Germline loops: CDR1 SGDLS, CDR2 YYNGEE. CDR3 length equals 16 residues. V was trimmed by 4 bases and J by 2 bases, leaving 17 bases between them. The CDR3 spells CASSPAGGQPTDTQYF. The CDR3 region has the DNA TGTGCCAGCAGCCCCGCCGGGGGACAGCCCACAGATACGCAGTATTTT. Full variable domain (outside the CDR3, taken from reference TRBV9 and TRBJ2-3): DSGVTQTPKHLITATGQRVTLRCSPRSGDLSVYWYQQSLDQGLQFLIQYYNGEERAKGNILERFSAQQFPDLHSELNLSSLELGDSALYFCASSPAGGQPTDTQYFGPGTRLTVL.

The rearrangement uses TRBV18 and TRBJ2-6; no clear D. From germline, CDR1 is KGHSH and CDR2 LQKENI. Deletions cut 2 bases from V and 0 bases from J, with 5 bases between. The CDR3 has 15 amino acids. The CDR3 DNA reads as TGTGCCAGCTCACCAAGGGCCTCTGGGGCCAACGTCCTGACTTTC. It is translated as CASSPRASGANVLTF.

The chain couples TRBV6-5 to TRBJ1-5; TRBD1 matches at 7 bases. CDR1 is MNHEY and CDR2 is SVGAGI in the germline V gene. The CDR3 is made up of 15 amino acids. V was clipped by 4 bases and J by 5 bases; unmatched bases: 8. The CDR3 bases are TGTGCCAGCAGTTCATCCGACAGGGAAGATCAGCCCCAGCATTTT. Amino acids: CASSSSDREDQPQHF.

The chain couples TRBV7-9 to TRBJ1-3; D is uncertain. The CDR3 sequence is 13 residues long. Germline V gives CDR1 SEHNR, CDR2 FQNEAQ (reference sequence). V gave up 6 bases and J gave up 4 bases, with 10 bases separating them. The CDR3 sequence is CASRPLEGNTIYF. The CDR3 bases are TGTGCCAGCAGACCCCTGGAAGGAAACACCATATATTTT.

This clone was recorded a few times. The chain links TRBV6-6 to TRBJ2-7; D gene unclear. The CDR3 runs 14 residues. Germline lookup yields CDR1 MNHNY and CDR2 SVGAGI (reference sequence). Trimming cost V 0 bases and J 2 bases, with 8 bases left between them. The CDR3 region has the DNA TGTGCCAGCAGTTACTCGTCCGGGCCCTACGAGCAGTACTTC. It translates to CASSYSSGPYEQYF.

This rearrangement joins TRBV11-2 to TRBJ1-3, with 7 positions matching TRBD1. CDR1 is SGHAT, CDR2 FQNNGV, per germline. V lost 5 bases, J lost 0 bases, and 4 bases stayed unmatched. This CDR3 has 15 amino acids. In nucleotides, the CDR3 is TGTGCCAGCAGCCGGACAGGTATCTCTGGAAACACCATATATTTT. Amino acids: CASSRTGISGNTIYF.

The chain combines TRBV5-4 with TRBJ2-2; D is ambiguous. The V end lost 0 bases, the J end lost 1 base, and 10 bases lay between the germline ends. Per the germline V gene, CDR1 is SGHNT and CDR2 is YYREEE (reference sequence). The CDR3 is 16 amino acids. The CDR3 bases are TGTGCCAGCAGCTTGGGCCAGCGTAGGAACACCGGGGAGCTGTTTTTT. Its protein is CASSLGQRRNTGELFF.

The chain links TRBV10-1 to TRBJ2-2, with 8 bases lining up with TRBD1. The CDR3 is made up of 19 amino acids. The germline V gene encodes CDR1 WNHNN and CDR2 SYGVQD (reference sequence). J gave up 4 bases and V 8 bases, and 21 bases lay outside the gene matches. The CDR3 region is CASPGVAGGLSPGTGELFF. The CDR3 DNA reads TGCGCCAGCCCCGGGGTGGCAGGGGGCCTCTCCCCGGGCACCGGGGAGCTGTTTTTT.

Of note for this clone: Other DNA sequences in the same sample also yield this CDR3. The genes are TRBV11-3 and TRBJ1-1; D not certain. The germline CDR1 and CDR2 sequences are SGHNT and YENEEA. CDR3 length equals 13 residues. Trimming left V 0 bases short and J 2 bases short, with 4 bases between. CDR3 sequence (DNA): TGTGCCAGCAGCTTAGATAGAAACACTGAAGCTTTCTTT. This gives the protein CASSLDRNTEAFF.

This chain uses TRBV27 with TRBJ1-1; tentatively, D is TRBD1 (6 bases). The V gene lost 2 bases and the J gene lost 4 bases, with 14 bases spanning the gap. Germline lookup yields CDR1 MNHEY and CDR2 SMNVEV (reference sequence). The CDR3 is 15 residues long. CDR3 coding DNA: TGTGCCAGCAGTTTAGGGGCAGGGGTAAGCACTGAAGCTTTCTTT. It translates to CASSLGAGVSTEAFF.

V is TRBV18 and J is TRBJ2-3; D is possibly TRBD2 (6 bases). Trimming shortened V by 2 bases and J by 2 bases, and 11 bases separated the two germline ends. CDR1 is KGHSH and CDR2 is LQKENI in the germline V gene. This CDR3 spans 15 amino acids. This CDR3 reads CASSPSGLFTDTQYF. The CDR3 DNA sequence: TGTGCCAGCTCACCATCGGGACTCTTCACAGATACGCAGTATTTT.

The V call is TRBV18, the J call TRBJ2-2; D perhaps matches TRBD2 (6 bases). The CDR3 consists of 16 residues. The germline V gene has CDR1 KGHSH and CDR2 LQKENI. V gave up 1 base and J gave up 5 bases, with 14 bases separating them. DNA for the CDR3: TGTGCCAGCTCACCACGGCGGGGTAGCGAGACCGGGGAGCTGTTTTTT. Its protein is CASSPRRGSETGELFF.

This chain's CDR3 is CASSLLGLNEQFF. The CDR3 coding sequence is TGTGCCAGCAGCTTGTTAGGGCTCAATGAGCAGTTCTTC. V gene TRBV5-4 combines with J gene TRBJ2-1; D is ambiguous. V was shortened by 1 base and J by 6 bases, with 8 bases between the two germline ends. The CDR3 sequence is 13 residues long. Germline lookup yields CDR1 SGHNT and CDR2 YYREEE (reference sequence).

This chain connects TRBV18 to TRBJ2-1; D is unclear. Trimming stripped 2 bases from V and 7 bases from J, with 6 bases between. The CDR3 length is 12 residues. Per germline, CDR1 KGHSH and CDR2 LQKENI. The CDR3 nucleotides are TGTGCCAGCTCACCAAAGAGGAATGAGCAGTTCTTC. This sequence encodes CASSPKRNEQFF.

The chain links TRBV3-1 (or the pseudogene TRBV3-2) to TRBJ2-1; a possible D gene is TRBD1 (6 bases). The CDR3 runs to 14 residues. Germline V CDR1 and CDR2: LGHDT, YNNKEL (reference sequence). V dropped 3 bases and J dropped 9 bases, with 15 bases sitting between them. The CDR3 reads CASSQANTGSEQFF. CDR3 DNA: TGTGCCAGCAGCCAGGCAAACACAGGGTCTGAGCAGTTCTTC.

V is TRBV28 and J is TRBJ1-1; no reliable D call. The CDR3 is 14 amino acids. Trimming left V 2 bases short and J 4 bases short, with 11 bases between. Looked up from germline, CDR1 is MDHEN and CDR2 is SYDVKM. This CDR3 is CASSLPGGRTEAFF. The CDR3, as DNA: TGTGCCAGCAGTTTACCAGGAGGGCGCACTGAAGCTTTCTTT.

The chain uses TRBV7-9 and TRBJ1-5, with TRBD1 identical over 10 bases. CDR1 is SEHNR and CDR2 is FQNEAQ in the germline V gene (reference sequence). This CDR3 is built from 15 residues. After removal of 4 bases from V and 6 bases from J, the junction contained 6 bases not matched to a gene. The CDR3 DNA is TGTGCCAGCAGCTCGGGACAGGGGAAAAGTCAGCCCCAGCATTTT. It codes for CASSSGQGKSQPQHF.

The chain joins TRBV9 to TRBJ2-7; TRBD1 might be the D (6 bases). V lost 0 bases and J 3 bases, leaving 13 bases between the germline ends. The CDR3 is 15 residues long. Germline CDR1 SGDLS, CDR2 YYNGEE. DNA for the CDR3: TGTGCCAGCAGCGTAGACAGGGTCCCCATCTACGAGCAGTACTTC. As protein: CASSVDRVPIYEQYF. Variable domain in full (rest from reference TRBV9 and TRBJ2-7): DSGVTQTPKHLITATGQRVTLRCSPRSGDLSVYWYQQSLDQGLQFLIQYYNGEERAKGNILERFSAQQFPDLHSELNLSSLELGDSALYFCASSVDRVPIYEQYFGPGTRLTVT.

This chain joins TRBV5-4 and TRBJ2-3; 12 positions match TRBD2. Germline V gene sequence: CDR1 SGHNT, CDR2 YYREEE (reference sequence). This CDR3 contains 15 residues. V dropped 4 bases and J dropped 6; count of bases not matched to a gene: 6. CDR3 residues: CASSAGTSGWDTQYF. Here the CDR3 DNA reads TGTGCCAGCAGCGCCGGGACTAGCGGGTGGGATACGCAGTATTTT.

This chain uses TRBV27 with TRBJ2-2; D may be TRBD1 (6 bases). The V end was cut by 5 bases, the J end by 0 bases, with 16 bases between. CDR1 is MNHEY and CDR2 is SMNVEV in the germline V gene (reference sequence). This CDR3 comprises 17 residues. CDR3 nucleotides: TGTGCCAGCAGTCAAAAAGGGGGACGGACGAACACCGGGGAGCTGTTTTTT. This translates into CASSQKGGRTNTGELFF.

The V call is TRBV6-2 or TRBV6-3, the J call TRBJ1-2; TRBD1 matches at 10 bases. The trim removed 4 bases at V and 1 base at J, leaving 6 bases unmatched. Germline CDR1 and CDR2: MNHEY and SVGEGT. The length of the CDR3 is 16 residues. CDR3 sequence: CASSSGQGTFNYGYTF. Written as DNA, the CDR3 is TGTGCCAGCAGTTCGGGACAGGGGACCTTTAACTATGGCTACACCTTC.

This clone was counted once. This chain connects TRBV6-5 to TRBJ2-1, with 8 bases aligning to TRBD2. Germline assignment: CDR1 MNHEY and CDR2 SVGAGI. CDR3 size: 13 residues. V lost 7 bases and J lost 6; bases outside the gene matches: 5. The chain's CDR3 is CASNGGGPNEQFF. The CDR3 region has the DNA TGTGCCAGCAACGGCGGGGGGCCCAATGAGCAGTTCTTC.

The rearrangement joins TRBV7-9 to TRBJ1-2; possible D gene TRBD1, 5 bases. Germline CDR1 is SEHNR and CDR2 is FQNEAQ (reference sequence). The length of the CDR3 is 15 residues. The V and J ends lost 3 bases and 3 bases respectively, with 14 bases between them. CDR3 bases: TGTGCCAGCAGCTTTTCAGGGTACCGCGACTATGGCTACACCTTC. Its translation: CASSFSGYRDYGYTF.

The rearrangement joins TRBV4-2 to TRBJ1-1; D is possibly TRBD1 (5 bases). The CDR3 is 15 amino acids. V was pared by 4 bases and J by 7 bases, with 19 bases between. CDR1 LGHNA and CDR2 YNFKEQ come from the germline V gene. CDR3 sequence (DNA): TGTGCCAGCAGCCCCACGGGGGGACGGAGACTTGAAGCTTTCTTT. This sequence encodes CASSPTGGRRLEAFF.